This TCR beta chain was sequenced during a study of persistence of HIV-infected CD4 T cells. Whole-study results and caveats: The rare CMV-responding cells with HIV-1 proviruses were not separately TCR-sequenced. Antigen-responding cells were enriched for degenerate expanded CDR3beta sequences.

An overlapping HIV-1 Gag peptide pool stimulated these cells at approximately 0.91 ug/peptide/mL. Memory cells lacking CD40L and CD69 with high CD45RO were sorted. The CDR3 is 12 residues long. Trimming removed 4 bases at V and 7 bases at J, with 10 bases between. Germline V gene sequence: CDR1 LNHDA, CDR2 SQIVND (reference sequence). A word on this clone: Its matching antigen is unknown.

The libraries were made with immunoSEQ version 4 in survey mode. The data were produced by immunoSEQ multiplex PCR, yet TCRdb's version contains in-frame clones alone and is incomplete. The data show some 58,000 clones, less than 85% seen once. Source: CD4+ T cells sorted from PBMCs after roughly 18-hour stimulation, taken from a patient who received antiretroviral therapy. This sequence originates from an adult man with HIV who was CMV-seropositive. V gene TRBV19 combines with J gene TRBJ1-2; no firm D call. CDR3 loop: CASSTPRGGYTF. The CDR3 DNA reads TGTGCCAGTAGTACCCCGCGGGGTGGCTACACCTTC.